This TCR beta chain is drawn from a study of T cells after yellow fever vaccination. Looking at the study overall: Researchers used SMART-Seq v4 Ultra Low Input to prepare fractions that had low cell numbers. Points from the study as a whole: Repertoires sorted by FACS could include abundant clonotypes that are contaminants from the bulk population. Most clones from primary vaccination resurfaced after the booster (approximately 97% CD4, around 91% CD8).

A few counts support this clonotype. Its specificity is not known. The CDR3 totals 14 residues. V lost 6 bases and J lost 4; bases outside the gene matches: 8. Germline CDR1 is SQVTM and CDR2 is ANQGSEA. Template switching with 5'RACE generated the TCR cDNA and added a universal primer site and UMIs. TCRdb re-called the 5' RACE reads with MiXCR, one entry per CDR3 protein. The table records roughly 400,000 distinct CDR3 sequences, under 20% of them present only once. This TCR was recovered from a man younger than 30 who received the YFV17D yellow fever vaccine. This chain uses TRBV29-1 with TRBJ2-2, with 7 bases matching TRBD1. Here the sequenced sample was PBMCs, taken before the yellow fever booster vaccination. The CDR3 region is CSVRNRDSTGELFF. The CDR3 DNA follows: TGCAGCGTACGCAACAGGGACAGCACCGGGGAGCTGTTTTTT.